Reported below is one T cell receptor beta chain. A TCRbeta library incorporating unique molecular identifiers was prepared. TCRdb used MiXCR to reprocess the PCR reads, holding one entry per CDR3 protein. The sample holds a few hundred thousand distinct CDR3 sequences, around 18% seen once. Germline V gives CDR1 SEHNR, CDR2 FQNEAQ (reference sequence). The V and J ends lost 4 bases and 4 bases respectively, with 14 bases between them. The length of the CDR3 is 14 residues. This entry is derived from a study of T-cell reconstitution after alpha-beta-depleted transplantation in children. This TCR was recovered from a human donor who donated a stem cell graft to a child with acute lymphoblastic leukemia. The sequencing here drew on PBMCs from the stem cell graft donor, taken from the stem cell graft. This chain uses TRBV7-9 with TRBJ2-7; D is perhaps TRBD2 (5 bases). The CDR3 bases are TGTGCCAGCAGCTCCGGCGGGTGGGTTTACGAGCAGTACTTC. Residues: CASSSGGWVYEQYF.